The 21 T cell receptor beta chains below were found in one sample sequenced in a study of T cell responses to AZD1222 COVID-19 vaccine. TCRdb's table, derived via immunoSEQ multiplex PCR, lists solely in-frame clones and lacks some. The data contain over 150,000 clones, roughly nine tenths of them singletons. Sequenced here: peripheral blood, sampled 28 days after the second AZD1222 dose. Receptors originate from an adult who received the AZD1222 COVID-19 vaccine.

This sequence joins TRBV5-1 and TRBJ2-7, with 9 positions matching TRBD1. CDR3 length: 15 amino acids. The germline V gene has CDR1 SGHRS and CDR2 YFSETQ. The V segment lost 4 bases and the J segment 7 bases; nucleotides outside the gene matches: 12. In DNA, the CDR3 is TGCGCCAGCAGCCGGAGGGAGGACAGGGGATCGGAGCAGTACTTC. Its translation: CASSRREDRGSEQYF.

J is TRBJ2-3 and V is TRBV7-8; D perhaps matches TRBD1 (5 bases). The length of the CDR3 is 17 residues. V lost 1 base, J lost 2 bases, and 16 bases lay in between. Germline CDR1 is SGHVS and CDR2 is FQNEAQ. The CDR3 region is CASSLGTTADLTDTQYF. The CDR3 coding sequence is TGTGCCAGCAGCTTAGGGACGACAGCAGACCTCACAGATACGCAGTATTTT.

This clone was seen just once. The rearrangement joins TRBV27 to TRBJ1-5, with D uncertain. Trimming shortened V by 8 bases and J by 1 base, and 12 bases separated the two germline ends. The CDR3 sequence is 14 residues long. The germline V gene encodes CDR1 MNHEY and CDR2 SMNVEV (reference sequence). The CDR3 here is CASRPLRSNQPQHF. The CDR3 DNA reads TGTGCCAGCCGCCCCCTGAGGAGCAATCAGCCCCAGCATTTT.

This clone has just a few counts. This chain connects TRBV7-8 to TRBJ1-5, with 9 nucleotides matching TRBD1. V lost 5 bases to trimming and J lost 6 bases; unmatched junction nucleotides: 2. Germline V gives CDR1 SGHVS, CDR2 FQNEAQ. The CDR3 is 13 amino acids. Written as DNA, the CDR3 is TGTGCCAGCAGCCTGGACAGGGGTCAGCCCCAGCATTTT. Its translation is CASSLDRGQPQHF.

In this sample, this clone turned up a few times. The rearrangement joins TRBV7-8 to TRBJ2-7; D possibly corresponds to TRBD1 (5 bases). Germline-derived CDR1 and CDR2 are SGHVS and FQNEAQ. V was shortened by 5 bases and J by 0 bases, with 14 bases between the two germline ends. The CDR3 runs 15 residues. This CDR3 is CASSHRRQSSYEQYF. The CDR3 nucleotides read TGTGCCAGCAGCCACCGTCGACAGAGCTCCTACGAGCAGTACTTC.

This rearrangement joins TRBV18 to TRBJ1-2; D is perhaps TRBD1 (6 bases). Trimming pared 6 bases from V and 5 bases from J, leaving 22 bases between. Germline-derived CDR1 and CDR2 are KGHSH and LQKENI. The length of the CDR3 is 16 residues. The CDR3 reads CASSFRGDIGEYGYTF. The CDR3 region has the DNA TGTGCCAGCTCTTTCAGGGGAGATATCGGTGAATATGGCTACACCTTC.

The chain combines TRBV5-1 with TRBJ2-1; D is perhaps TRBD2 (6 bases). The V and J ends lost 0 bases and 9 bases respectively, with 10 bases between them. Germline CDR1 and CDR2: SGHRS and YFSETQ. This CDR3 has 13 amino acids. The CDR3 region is CASSLELASEQFF. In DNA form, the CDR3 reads TGCGCCAGCAGCTTGGAACTAGCAAGTGAGCAGTTCTTC.

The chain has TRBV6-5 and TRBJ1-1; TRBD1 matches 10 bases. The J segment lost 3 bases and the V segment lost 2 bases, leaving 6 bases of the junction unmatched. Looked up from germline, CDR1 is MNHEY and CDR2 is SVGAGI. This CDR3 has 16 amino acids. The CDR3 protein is CASSYQGTGVYTEAFF. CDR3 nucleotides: TGTGCCAGCAGTTACCAGGGGACAGGGGTTTACACTGAAGCTTTCTTT.

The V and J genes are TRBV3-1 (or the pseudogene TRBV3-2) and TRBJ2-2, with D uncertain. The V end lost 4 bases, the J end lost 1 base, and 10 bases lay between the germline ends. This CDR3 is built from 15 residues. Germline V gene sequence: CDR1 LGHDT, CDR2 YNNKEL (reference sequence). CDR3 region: CASSLLSGNTGELFF. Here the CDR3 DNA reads TGTGCCAGCAGCCTGTTATCGGGGAACACCGGGGAGCTGTTTTTT.

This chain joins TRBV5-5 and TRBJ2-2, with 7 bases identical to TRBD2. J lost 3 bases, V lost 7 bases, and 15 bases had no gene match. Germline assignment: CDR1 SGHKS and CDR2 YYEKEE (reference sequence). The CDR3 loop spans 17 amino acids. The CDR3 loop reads CASQTGTTREHTGELFF. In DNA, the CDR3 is TGTGCCAGCCAAACCGGGACTACAAGAGAACACACCGGGGAGCTGTTTTTT.

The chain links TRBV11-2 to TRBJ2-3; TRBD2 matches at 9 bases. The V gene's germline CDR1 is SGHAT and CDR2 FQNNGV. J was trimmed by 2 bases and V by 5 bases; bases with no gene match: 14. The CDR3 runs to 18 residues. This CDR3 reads CASSPSGAAGGLTDTQYF. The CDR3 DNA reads TGTGCCAGCAGCCCTAGTGGGGCGGCGGGGGGGCTCACAGATACGCAGTATTTT.

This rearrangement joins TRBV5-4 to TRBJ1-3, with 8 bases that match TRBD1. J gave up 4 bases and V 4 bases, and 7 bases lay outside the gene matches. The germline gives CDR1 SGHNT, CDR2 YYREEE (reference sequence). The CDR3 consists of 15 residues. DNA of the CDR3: TGTGCCAGCAGCCAACGCCAGGGGGCAGGAAACACCATATATTTT. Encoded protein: CASSQRQGAGNTIYF.

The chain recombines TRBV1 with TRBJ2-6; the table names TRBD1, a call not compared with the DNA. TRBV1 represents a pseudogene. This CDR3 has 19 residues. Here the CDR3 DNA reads TGCACCAGCAGCCGCCACGGACAGTCAAGGTCCTCTGGGGCCAACGTCCTGACTTTC. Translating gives CTSSRHGQSRSSGANVLTF.

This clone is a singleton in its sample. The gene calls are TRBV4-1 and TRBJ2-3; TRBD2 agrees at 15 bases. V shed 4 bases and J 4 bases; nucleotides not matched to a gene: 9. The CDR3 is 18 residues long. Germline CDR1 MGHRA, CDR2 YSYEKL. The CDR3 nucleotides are TGCGCCAGCAGCCGTTCGGGACTAGCGGGGGGTGGGGCAGATACGCAGTATTTT. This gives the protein CASSRSGLAGGGADTQYF.

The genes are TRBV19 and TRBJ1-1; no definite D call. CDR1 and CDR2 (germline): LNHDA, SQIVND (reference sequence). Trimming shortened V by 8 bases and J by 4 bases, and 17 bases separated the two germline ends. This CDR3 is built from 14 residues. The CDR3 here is CASSDLRVGTEAFF. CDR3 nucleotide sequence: TGTGCCAGTTCGGACCTCCGAGTCGGCACTGAAGCTTTCTTT.

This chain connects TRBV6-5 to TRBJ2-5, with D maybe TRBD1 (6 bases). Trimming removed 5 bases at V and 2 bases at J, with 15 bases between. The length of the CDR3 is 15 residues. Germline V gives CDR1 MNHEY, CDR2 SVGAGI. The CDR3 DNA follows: TGTGCCAGCAGTCCATCCTGGGACACGCAAGAGACCCAGTACTTC. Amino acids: CASSPSWDTQETQYF.

DNA of the CDR3: TGTGCCAGCAGTACCCTGGGGGGGGACCAGCCCCAGCATTTT. It specifies CASSTLGGDQPQHF. V is TRBV27 and J is TRBJ1-5; possible D gene TRBD1, 5 bases. V gave up 5 bases and J gave up 7 bases, with 15 bases separating them. The V gene's germline CDR1 is MNHEY and CDR2 SMNVEV (reference sequence). This CDR3 contains 14 residues.

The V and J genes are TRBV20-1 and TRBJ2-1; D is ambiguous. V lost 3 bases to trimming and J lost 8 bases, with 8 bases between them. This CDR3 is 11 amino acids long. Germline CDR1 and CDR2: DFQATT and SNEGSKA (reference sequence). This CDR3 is CSARRFDEQFF. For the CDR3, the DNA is TGCAGTGCTAGGAGGTTCGATGAGCAGTTCTTC.

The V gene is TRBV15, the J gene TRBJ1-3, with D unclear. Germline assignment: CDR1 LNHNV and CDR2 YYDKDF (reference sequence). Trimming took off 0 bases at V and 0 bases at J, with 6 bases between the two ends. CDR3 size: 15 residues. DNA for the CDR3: TGTGCCACCAGCAGAGAACAGTACTCTGGAAACACCATATATTTT. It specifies CATSREQYSGNTIYF.

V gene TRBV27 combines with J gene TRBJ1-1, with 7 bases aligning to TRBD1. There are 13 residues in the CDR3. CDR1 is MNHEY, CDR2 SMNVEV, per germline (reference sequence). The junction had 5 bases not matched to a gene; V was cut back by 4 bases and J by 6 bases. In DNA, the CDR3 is TGTGCCAGCAGTTACTCCGACAGGGCTGAAGCTTTCTTT. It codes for CASSYSDRAEAFF.

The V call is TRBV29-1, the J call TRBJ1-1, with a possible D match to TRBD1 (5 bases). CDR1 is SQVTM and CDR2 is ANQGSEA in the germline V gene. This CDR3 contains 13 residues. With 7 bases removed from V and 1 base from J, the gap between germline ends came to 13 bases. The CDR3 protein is CSASPGTNTEAFF. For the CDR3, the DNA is TGCAGCGCCTCTCCCGGGACGAACACTGAAGCTTTCTTT.